The TCR beta chain described here comes from a study of shared clonotypes between healthy human individuals. Study-level points and caveats: It was observed that roughly 5% of naive CD4 clonotypes were shared across several donors. Donor scarcity curtailed the genetic and exposure-history diversity represented herein.

The table came from immunoSEQ multiplex PCR; TCRdb's copy has only in-frame clones and leaves some out. The sample gives roughly 2.6 million clones, roughly 92% of which show up once; about 0.13% is in the top ten. With respect to this clone: Its antigen is unknown.

The germline gives CDR1 MDHEN, CDR2 SYDVKM. The CDR3 is made up of 14 amino acids. With 7 bases clipped from V and 5 bases from J, the junction kept 7 bases outside the gene matches. Researchers partitioned CD4+ cells into CD45RA+ naive and CD45RA-negative memory subsets. The TCR sequence derives from a man aged 18 to 30 in good health. The chain uses TRBV28 and TRBJ1-2; 10 positions match TRBD1. The source material was naive CD4+ T cells sorted from blood. The subset: CD45RA+ positively selected. DNA of the CDR3: TGTGCCAGCACCGGGACAGGGGTATATTATGGCTACACCTTC. Protein sequence: CASTGTGVYYGYTF.